A single sample gave rise to the 20 T cell receptor beta chains below, sequenced in a study of blood T cells in healthy people across ages. PCR was performed a second time for about 6 to 12 cycles using a sample-barcoded 5' primer and a J-beta primer mix. MiXCR was run by TCRdb on the 5' RACE reads, yielding one entry per CDR3 protein. This sample carries around 850,000 distinct CDR3 sequences, 36% of them seen once, and the ten largest clones take roughly 13%. The source material was blood. These receptors all stem from a man aged 18 to 30 in good health.

This chain links TRBV3-1 with TRBJ1-5; D ambiguous. This CDR3 comprises 13 residues. With 0 bases removed from V and 7 bases from J, the gap between germline ends came to 7 bases. Per germline, CDR1 LGHDT and CDR2 YNNKEL (reference sequence). CDR3 amino acids: CASSQDLEQPQHF. CDR3 bases: TGTGCCAGCAGCCAAGACTTAGAGCAGCCCCAGCATTTT.

This clonotype was found a few times. V and J are TRBV20-1 and TRBJ2-1; D could derive from TRBD1 or TRBD2 (5 bases each). The V and J ends lost 0 bases and 0 bases respectively, with 18 bases between them. Germline CDR1 is DFQATT and CDR2 is SNEGSKA (reference sequence). This CDR3 contains 18 residues. In nucleotides, the CDR3 is TGCAGTGCTAGAGATGCTACGCACGGGGCAAGCTCCTACAATGAGCAGTTCTTC. Translating it yields CSARDATHGASSYNEQFF.

This clonotype was counted a few times. The gene calls are TRBV20-1 and TRBJ2-1, with TRBD2 matching 7 bases. This CDR3 spans 15 amino acids. The V and J ends lost 0 bases and 5 bases, in that order; junction bases with no gene match: 7. Germline values: CDR1 DFQATT, CDR2 SNEGSKA (reference sequence). CDR3 amino acids: CSARDAGLADNEQFF. The CDR3 coding sequence is TGCAGTGCTAGAGATGCGGGTCTAGCGGACAATGAGCAGTTCTTC.

This clonotype was seen ten or more times. J is TRBJ1-2 and V is TRBV7-9; D unresolved. Germline V CDR1 and CDR2: SEHNR, FQNEAQ (reference sequence). CDR3 length: 14 amino acids. With 8 bases removed from V and 6 bases from J, the gap between germline ends came to 19 bases. The CDR3 reads CASPTPGTVDGYTF. The CDR3 nucleotides read TGTGCCAGCCCAACCCCGGGTACTGTCGATGGCTACACCTTC.

At least ten counts were recorded for this clonotype. The V gene is TRBV10-3, the J gene TRBJ2-3; the match to TRBD2 covers 11 bases. The CDR3 sequence is 16 residues long. Germline-derived CDR1 and CDR2 are ENHRY and SYGVKD. The V gene end was trimmed by 4 bases and the J gene end by 2 bases; junction bases not matched to a gene: 5. CDR3 nucleotide sequence: TGTGCCATCAGTGGTCTAGCGGGGGGCCCCACAGATACGCAGTATTTT. As protein: CAISGLAGGPTDTQYF.

This clonotype came up a few times. A much larger clone lies a single base off, so this may be a read error. The V call is TRBV2, the J call TRBJ2-1; D is perhaps TRBD2 (5 bases). Germline V CDR1 and CDR2: SNHLY, FYNNEI. V lost 6 bases, J lost 5 bases, and 5 bases lay in between. This CDR3 region has 11 residues. Written as DNA, the CDR3 is TGTGCCAGCAGGCGGGACAATGAGCAGTTCTTC. This gives the protein CASRRDNEQFF. Variable domain in full (rest from reference TRBV2 and TRBJ2-1): EPEVTQTPSHQVTQMGQEVILRCVPISNHLYFYWYRQILGQKVEFLVSFYNNEISEKSEIFDDQFSVERPDGSNFTLKIRSTKLEDSAMYFCASRRDNEQFFGPGTRLTVL.

In this sample, this clonotype turned up a few times. The V call is TRBV4-2, the J call TRBJ1-4; 11 nucleotides match TRBD1. This CDR3 region has 15 residues. Trimming removed 3 bases from V and 7 bases from J; junction bases left unmatched: 4. The germline V gene encodes CDR1 LGHNA and CDR2 YNFKEQ. The CDR3 DNA reads as TGTGCCAGCAGCCATGGACAGGGGGCTTCTGAAAAACTGTTTTTT. Protein: CASSHGQGASEKLFF.

The table lists this clonotype with many counts. The J gene is TRBJ2-7, the V gene TRBV4-3; D possibly corresponds to TRBD1 (6 bases). Trimming took 4 bases from V and 2 from J, leaving 9 bases between them. The CDR3 loop spans 13 amino acids. CDR1 is LGHNA, CDR2 YSLEER, per germline. The CDR3 DNA sequence: TGCGCCAGCAGCCCAGGGGTGACCTACGAGCAGTACTTC. It is translated as CASSPGVTYEQYF.

The V and J genes are TRBV5-6 and TRBJ2-1; D call uncertain. The CDR3 covers 16 residues. CDR1 and CDR2 from the germline V gene are SGHDT and YYEEEE. The V end lost 0 bases, the J end lost 5 bases, and 15 bases lay between the germline ends. DNA of the CDR3: TGTGCCAGCAGCTTGGGACGGGTGCTTTGGAACAATGAGCAGTTCTTC. Its protein product is CASSLGRVLWNNEQFF.

The chain has TRBV6-6 and TRBJ1-2, with TRBD1 matching 9 bases. The junction had 7 bases not matched to a gene; V was cut back by 1 base and J by 4 bases. In germline, CDR1 is MNHNY, CDR2 SVGAGI (reference sequence). This CDR3 is 16 amino acids long. CDR3 nucleotides: TGTGCCAGCAGTTACTGGGACAGGGCCCTTGGCTATGGCTACACCTTC. Amino acid sequence: CASSYWDRALGYGYTF.

The chain employs TRBV20-1 and TRBJ2-3; D might be TRBD1 (6 bases). Looked up from germline, CDR1 is DFQATT and CDR2 is SNEGSKA (reference sequence). V shed 3 bases and J shed 2 bases, with 12 bases lying between them. The CDR3 runs to 14 residues. The CDR3 sequence is CSASWGPSTDTQYF. The CDR3 nucleotides are TGCAGTGCTAGTTGGGGGCCTTCCACAGATACGCAGTATTTT.

The chain has TRBV20-1 and TRBJ1-2; tentative D call: TRBD1 (6 bases). Trimming removed 7 bases at V and 4 bases at J, with 13 bases between. Germline V CDR1 and CDR2: DFQATT, SNEGSKA (reference sequence). The CDR3 runs 12 residues. This CDR3 is CSVGRGGYGYTF. For the CDR3, the DNA is TGCAGTGTCGGCAGGGGCGGCTATGGCTACACCTTC.

The J gene is TRBJ2-7, the V gene TRBV7-2; 9 nucleotides agree with TRBD1. From germline, CDR1 is SGHTA and CDR2 FQGNSA. V dropped 5 bases and J dropped 4; count of bases not matched to a gene: 9. The CDR3 length is 15 residues. CDR3 region: CTSSPGQGWAYEQYF. CDR3 coding DNA: TGTACCAGCAGCCCAGGACAGGGGTGGGCTTACGAGCAGTACTTC.

A note on this clonotype: One end of the junction is discordant with germline, which a read error may explain. V and J are TRBV5-1 and TRBJ2-3; D is unresolved. The CDR3 is 16 amino acids. Germline CDR1 and CDR2: SGHRS and YFSETQ. The chain's CDR3 is CASSSYYLSSTDTQYF. In DNA, the CDR3 is TGCGCCAGCAGCAGCTATTATCTCAGTAGCACGGATACGCAGTATTTT.

Details on this clonotype: At one end the junction does not follow the germline gene, possibly because of a read error. V is TRBV4-1 and J is TRBJ2-1; D is uncertain. This CDR3 spans 15 amino acids. The V gene's germline CDR1 is MGHRA and CDR2 YSYEKL. In DNA, the CDR3 is TGCACCAGCAGCCAAGGTATACCGGATTCCTACGAGCAGTTCTTC. This sequence encodes CTSSQGIPDSYEQFF.

The rearrangement links TRBV7-9 to TRBJ2-1; 14 bases are a match to TRBD2. Germline V lookup: CDR1 SEHNR, CDR2 FQNEAQ (reference sequence). This CDR3 contains 15 residues. J lost 6 bases, V lost 5 bases, and 3 bases had no gene match. CDR3 sequence (DNA): TGTGCCAGCAGCGCCGGGACTAGCGGGGGCAATGAGCAGTTCTTC. This sequence encodes CASSAGTSGGNEQFF.

This clonotype came up once. V gene TRBV14 combines with J gene TRBJ2-1; D assignment may be TRBD1 or TRBD2 (7 bases each). The J call may not be correct, given that the DNA end is closer to TRBJ2-7. Germline V gives CDR1 SGHDN, CDR2 FVKESK. The CDR3 spans 14 residues. CDR3 nucleotides: TGTGCCAGCAGCCGGGGGGGACAGTCTTGTGAGCAGTACTTC. Its protein is CASSRGGQSCEQYF.

The chain uses TRBV20-1 and TRBJ1-5, with D perhaps matching TRBD1 (6 bases). Germline CDR1 is DFQATT and CDR2 is SNEGSKA (reference sequence). Trimming cost V 0 bases and J 3 bases, with 15 bases left between them. This CDR3 has 16 amino acids. In nucleotides, the CDR3 is TGCAGTGCTAGAGATTTGGGGGGCGCTTCCAATCAGCCCCAGCATTTT. It translates to CSARDLGGASNQPQHF.

There are many counts of this clonotype. The V and J genes are TRBV4-3 and TRBJ2-7; 8 positions agree with TRBD1. This CDR3 region has 13 residues. Germline assignment: CDR1 LGHNA and CDR2 YSLEER. V lost 4 bases and J lost 2; bases outside the gene matches: 1. Here the CDR3 DNA reads TGCGCCAGCAGCCGGGACAGGCCCTACGAGCAGTACTTC. Residues: CASSRDRPYEQYF.

The V and J genes are TRBV18 and TRBJ1-2; TRBD1 matches 12 bases. Germline assignment: CDR1 KGHSH and CDR2 LQKENI. The trim removed 3 bases at V and 5 bases at J, leaving 10 bases unmatched. The CDR3 sequence is 17 residues long. The CDR3: CASSPDRDRGPTYGYTF. The DNA of the CDR3 is TGTGCCAGCTCACCCGACCGGGACAGGGGGCCCACTTATGGCTACACCTTC.